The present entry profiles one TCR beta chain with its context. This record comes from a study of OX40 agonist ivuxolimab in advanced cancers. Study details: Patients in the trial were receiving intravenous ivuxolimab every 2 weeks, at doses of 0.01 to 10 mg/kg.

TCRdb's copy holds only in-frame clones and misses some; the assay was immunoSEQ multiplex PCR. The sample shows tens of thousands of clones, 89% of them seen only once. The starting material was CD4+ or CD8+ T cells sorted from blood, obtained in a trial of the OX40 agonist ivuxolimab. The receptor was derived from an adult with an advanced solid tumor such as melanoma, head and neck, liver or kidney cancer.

CDR3 amino acids: CASSGLGQGNSPLHF. The CDR3 DNA reads as TGTGCCAGCAGCGGACTGGGACAGGGGAATTCACCCCTCCACTTT. The rearrangement uses TRBV9 and TRBJ1-6, with TRBD1 matching 10 bases. Looked up from germline, CDR1 is SGDLS and CDR2 is YYNGEE. The CDR3 totals 15 residues. With V trimmed by 3 bases and J by 7 bases, 4 bases remained unmatched.